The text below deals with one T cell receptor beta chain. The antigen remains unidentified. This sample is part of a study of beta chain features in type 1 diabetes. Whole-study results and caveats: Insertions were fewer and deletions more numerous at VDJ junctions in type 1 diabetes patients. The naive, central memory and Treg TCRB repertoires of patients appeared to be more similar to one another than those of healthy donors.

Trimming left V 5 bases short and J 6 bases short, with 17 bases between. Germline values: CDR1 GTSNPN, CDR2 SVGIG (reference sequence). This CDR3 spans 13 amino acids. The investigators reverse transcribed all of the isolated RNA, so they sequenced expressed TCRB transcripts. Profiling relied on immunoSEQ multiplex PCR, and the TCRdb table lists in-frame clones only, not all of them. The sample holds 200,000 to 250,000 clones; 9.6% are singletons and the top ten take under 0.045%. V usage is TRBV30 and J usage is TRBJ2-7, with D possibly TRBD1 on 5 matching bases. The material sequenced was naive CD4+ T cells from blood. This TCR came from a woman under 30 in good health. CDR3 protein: CAWGATLGAEQYF. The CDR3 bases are TGTGCCTGGGGGGCAACGTTAGGTGCCGAGCAGTACTTC.